This T cell receptor beta chain is from a study of blood T cell repertoires in COVID-19. The overall study: There were acute and convalescent COVID-19 samples, and they came from the United States, Italy and Spain. From T cells, B-cell-depleted T cells, or PBMCs came the material, which was cDNA or gDNA.

The CDR3 runs to 14 residues. J lost 4 bases, V lost 3 bases, and 4 bases had no gene match. Per germline, CDR1 MDHEN and CDR2 SYDVKM. Profiled with immunoSEQ multiplex PCR; TCRdb holds only in-frame clones, not every one. The sample records around 99,000 clones, 80% to 90% being singletons. Sequencing used peripheral blood. The genes are TRBV28 and TRBJ1-1; 8 positions agree with TRBD1. This clonotype originated in a woman of 80 years or more with active or convalescent COVID-19. CDR3 sequence reads: CASSFQGAVTEAFF. Here the CDR3 DNA reads TGTGCCAGCAGTTTCCAGGGGGCCGTCACTGAAGCTTTCTTT.